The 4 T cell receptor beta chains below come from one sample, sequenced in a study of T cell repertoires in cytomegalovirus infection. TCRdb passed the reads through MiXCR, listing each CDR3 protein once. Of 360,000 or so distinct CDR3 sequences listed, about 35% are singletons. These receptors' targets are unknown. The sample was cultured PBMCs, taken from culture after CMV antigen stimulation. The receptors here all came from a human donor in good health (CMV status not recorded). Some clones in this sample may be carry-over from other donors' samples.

Here the CDR3 reads CASSIELRGYTF. The CDR3 DNA is TGTGCCAGTAGTATCGAGTTGCGAGGCTACACCTTC. The chain links TRBV19 to TRBJ1-2; no clear D gene. Germline V CDR1 and CDR2: LNHDA, SQIVND (reference sequence). V was clipped by 3 bases and J by 8 bases, with 10 bases between them. The CDR3 has 12 residues. The complete variable domain, with remaining parts taken from reference TRBV19 and TRBJ1-2, reads DGGITQSPKYLFRKEGQNVTLSCEQNLNHDAMYWYRQDPGQGLRLIYYSQIVNDFQKGDIAEGYSVSREKKESFPLTVTSAQKNPTAFYLCASSIELRGYTFGSGTRLTVV.

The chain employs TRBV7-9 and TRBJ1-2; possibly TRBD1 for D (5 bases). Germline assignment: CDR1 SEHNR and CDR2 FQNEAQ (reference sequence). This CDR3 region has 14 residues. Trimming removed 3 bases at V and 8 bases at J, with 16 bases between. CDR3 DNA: TGTGCCAGCAGCTTCGCCGGGACTAAGATAGGCTACACCTTC. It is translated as CASSFAGTKIGYTF.

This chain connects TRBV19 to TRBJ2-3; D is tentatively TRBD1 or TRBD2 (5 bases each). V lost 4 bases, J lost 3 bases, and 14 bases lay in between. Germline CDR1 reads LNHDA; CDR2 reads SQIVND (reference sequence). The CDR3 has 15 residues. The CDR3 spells CASSRGETATDTQYF. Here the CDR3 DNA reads TGTGCCAGTAGTAGAGGGGAGACAGCTACAGATACGCAGTATTTT.

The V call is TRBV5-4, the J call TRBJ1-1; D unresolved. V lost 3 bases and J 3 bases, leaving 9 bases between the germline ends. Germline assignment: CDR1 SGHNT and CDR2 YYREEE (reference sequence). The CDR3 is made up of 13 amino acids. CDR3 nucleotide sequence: TGTGCCAGCAGCTCCGGGCCCGACACTGAAGCTTTCTTT. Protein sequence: CASSSGPDTEAFF.